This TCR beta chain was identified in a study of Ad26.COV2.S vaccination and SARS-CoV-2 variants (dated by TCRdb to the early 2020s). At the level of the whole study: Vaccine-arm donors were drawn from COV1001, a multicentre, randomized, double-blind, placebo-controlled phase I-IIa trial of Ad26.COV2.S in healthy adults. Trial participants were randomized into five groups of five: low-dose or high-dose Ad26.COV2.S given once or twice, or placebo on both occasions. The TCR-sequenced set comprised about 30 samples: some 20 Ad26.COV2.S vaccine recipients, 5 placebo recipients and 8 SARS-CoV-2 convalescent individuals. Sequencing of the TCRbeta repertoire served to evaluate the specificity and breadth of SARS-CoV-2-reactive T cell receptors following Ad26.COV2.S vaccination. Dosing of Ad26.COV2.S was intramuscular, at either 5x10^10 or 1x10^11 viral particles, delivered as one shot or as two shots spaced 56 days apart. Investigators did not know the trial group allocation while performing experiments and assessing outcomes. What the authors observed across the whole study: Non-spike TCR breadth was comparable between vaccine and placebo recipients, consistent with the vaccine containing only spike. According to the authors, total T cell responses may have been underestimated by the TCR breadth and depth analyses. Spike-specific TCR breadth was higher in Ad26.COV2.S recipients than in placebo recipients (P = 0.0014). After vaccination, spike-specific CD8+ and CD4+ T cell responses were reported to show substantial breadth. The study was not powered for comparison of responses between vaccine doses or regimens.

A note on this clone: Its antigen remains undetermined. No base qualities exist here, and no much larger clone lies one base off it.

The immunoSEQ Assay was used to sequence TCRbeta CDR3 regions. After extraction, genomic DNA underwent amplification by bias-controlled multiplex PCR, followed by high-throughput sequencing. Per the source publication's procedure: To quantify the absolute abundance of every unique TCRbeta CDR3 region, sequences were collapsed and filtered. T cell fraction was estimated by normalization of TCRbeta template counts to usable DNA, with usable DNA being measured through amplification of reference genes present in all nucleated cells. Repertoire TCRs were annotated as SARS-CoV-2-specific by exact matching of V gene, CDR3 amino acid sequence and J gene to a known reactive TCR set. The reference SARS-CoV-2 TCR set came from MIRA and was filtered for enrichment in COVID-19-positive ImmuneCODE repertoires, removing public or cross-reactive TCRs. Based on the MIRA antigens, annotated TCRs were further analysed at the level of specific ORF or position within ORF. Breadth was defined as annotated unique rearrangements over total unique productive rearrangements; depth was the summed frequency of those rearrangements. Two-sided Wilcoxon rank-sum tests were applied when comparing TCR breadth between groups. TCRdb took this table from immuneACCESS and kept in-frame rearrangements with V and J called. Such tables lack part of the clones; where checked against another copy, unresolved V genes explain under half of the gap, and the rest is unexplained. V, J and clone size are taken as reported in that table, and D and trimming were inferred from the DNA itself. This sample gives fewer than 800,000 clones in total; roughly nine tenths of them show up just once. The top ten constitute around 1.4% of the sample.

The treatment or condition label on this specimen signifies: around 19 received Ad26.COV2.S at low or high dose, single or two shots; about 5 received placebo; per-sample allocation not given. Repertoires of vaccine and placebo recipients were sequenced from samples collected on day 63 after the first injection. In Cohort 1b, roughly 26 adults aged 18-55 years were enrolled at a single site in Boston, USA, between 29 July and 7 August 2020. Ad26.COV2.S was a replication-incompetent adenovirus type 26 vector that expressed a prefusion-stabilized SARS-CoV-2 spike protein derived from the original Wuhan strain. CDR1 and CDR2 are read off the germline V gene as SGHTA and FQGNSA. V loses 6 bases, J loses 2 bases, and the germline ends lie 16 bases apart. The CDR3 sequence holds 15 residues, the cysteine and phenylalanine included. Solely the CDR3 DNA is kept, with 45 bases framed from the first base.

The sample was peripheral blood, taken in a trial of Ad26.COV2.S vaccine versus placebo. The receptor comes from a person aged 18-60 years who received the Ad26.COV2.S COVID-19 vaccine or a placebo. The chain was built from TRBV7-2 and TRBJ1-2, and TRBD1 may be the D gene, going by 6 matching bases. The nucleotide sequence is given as TGTGCCAGCAGTTCTTTGGGGGCCCCAAACTATGGCTACACCTTC. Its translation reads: CASSSLGAPNYGYTF.